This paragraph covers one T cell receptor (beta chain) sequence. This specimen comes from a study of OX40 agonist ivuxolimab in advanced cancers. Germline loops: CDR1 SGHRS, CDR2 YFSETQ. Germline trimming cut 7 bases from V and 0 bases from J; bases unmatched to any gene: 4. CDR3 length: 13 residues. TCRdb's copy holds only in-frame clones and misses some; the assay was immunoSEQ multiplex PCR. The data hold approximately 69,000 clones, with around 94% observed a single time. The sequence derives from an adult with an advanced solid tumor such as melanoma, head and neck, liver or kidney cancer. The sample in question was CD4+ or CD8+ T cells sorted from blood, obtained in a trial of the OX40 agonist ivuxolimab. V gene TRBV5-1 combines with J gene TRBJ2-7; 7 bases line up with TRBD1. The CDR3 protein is CASSRGSSYEQYF. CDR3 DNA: TGCGCCAGCTCCAGGGGGAGCTCCTACGAGCAGTACTTC.